This entry lists 5 T cell receptor beta chains sequenced from one sample in a study of blood T cell repertoires in COVID-19. Only in-frame clones appear in the TCRdb table, and some are missing; sequencing was by immunoSEQ multiplex PCR. In the table there are under 150,000 clones, roughly 88% of which are singletons. Specimen: peripheral blood. The source is a woman between 55 and 75 years old with COVID-19, enrolled during active disease.

V is TRBV6-5 and J is TRBJ2-7; the match to TRBD1 covers 12 bases. The V and J ends lost 4 bases and 7 bases, in that order; junction bases with no gene match: 8. The CDR3 runs 15 residues. Germline V gives CDR1 MNHEY, CDR2 SVGAGI. The CDR3 region has the DNA TGTGCCAGCAGTTCCCGGGACAGGGGGCTCAGAGAGCAGTACTTC. Protein sequence: CASSSRDRGLREQYF.

CDR3 residues: CASSPRIPVAGDVGEQYF. For the CDR3, the DNA is TGTGCCAGCAGCCCCAGAATCCCAGTAGCGGGGGATGTTGGCGAGCAGTACTTC. V is TRBV3-1 (or the pseudogene TRBV3-2) and J is TRBJ2-7; 9 bases are shared with TRBD2. Germline V gene lookup returns CDR1 LGHDT and CDR2 YNNKEL (reference sequence). The CDR3 extends over 18 amino acids. V dropped 4 bases and J dropped 6; count of bases not matched to a gene: 19.

The rearrangement joins TRBV9 to TRBJ2-5; TRBD2 matches 9 bases. This CDR3 is built from 19 residues. Germline lookup yields CDR1 SGDLS and CDR2 YYNGEE. Unmatched junction bases numbered 17, after V lost 4 bases and J lost 1 base. The CDR3 region is CASSSPPYSGGPPQETQYF. The CDR3 DNA reads TGTGCCAGCAGCTCTCCGCCCTATAGCGGGGGACCTCCCCAAGAGACCCAGTACTTC.

V usage is TRBV3-1 (or the pseudogene TRBV3-2) and J usage is TRBJ1-2; D remains unclear. Per the germline V gene, CDR1 is LGHDT and CDR2 is YNNKEL (reference sequence). Trimming pared 3 bases from V and 2 bases from J, leaving 4 bases between. The CDR3 covers 12 residues. This chain's CDR3 is CASSHLNYGYTF. The CDR3, as DNA: TGTGCCAGCAGCCATTTAAACTATGGCTACACCTTC.

The CDR3 DNA reads TGCGCCAGCAGCCAAAGGTGGGCTAATGGAAACACCATATATTTT. It codes for CASSQRWANGNTIYF. The chain recombines TRBV4-1 with TRBJ1-3; unclear D gene. CDR3 size: 15 residues. Trimming took 2 bases from V and 3 from J, leaving 11 bases between them. CDR1 is MGHRA and CDR2 is YSYEKL in the germline V gene.